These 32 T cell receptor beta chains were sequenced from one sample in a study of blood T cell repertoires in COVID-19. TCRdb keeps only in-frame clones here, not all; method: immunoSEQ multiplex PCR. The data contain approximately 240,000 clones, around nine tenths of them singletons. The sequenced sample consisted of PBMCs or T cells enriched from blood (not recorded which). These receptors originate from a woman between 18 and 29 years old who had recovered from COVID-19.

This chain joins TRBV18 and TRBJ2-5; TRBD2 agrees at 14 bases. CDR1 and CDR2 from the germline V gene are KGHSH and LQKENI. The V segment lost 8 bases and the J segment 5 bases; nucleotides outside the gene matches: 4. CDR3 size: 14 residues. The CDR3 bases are TGTGCCAGCGGGCGACTAGCGGGAGGGGAGACCCAGTACTTC. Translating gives CASGRLAGGETQYF.

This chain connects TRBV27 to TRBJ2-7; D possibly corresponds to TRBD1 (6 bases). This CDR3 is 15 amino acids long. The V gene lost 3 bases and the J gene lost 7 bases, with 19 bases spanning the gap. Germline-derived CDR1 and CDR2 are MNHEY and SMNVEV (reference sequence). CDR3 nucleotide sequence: TGTGCCAGCAGTTTCACCCGGGACAAGATTAGGGAGCAGTACTTC. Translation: CASSFTRDKIREQYF.

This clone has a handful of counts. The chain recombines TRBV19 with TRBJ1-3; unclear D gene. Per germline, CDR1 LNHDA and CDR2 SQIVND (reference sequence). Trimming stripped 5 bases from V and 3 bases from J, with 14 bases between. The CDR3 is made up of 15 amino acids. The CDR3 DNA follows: TGTGCCAGTAGTTCGGTTGGAGGAAGTGGAAACACCATATATTTT. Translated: CASSSVGGSGNTIYF.

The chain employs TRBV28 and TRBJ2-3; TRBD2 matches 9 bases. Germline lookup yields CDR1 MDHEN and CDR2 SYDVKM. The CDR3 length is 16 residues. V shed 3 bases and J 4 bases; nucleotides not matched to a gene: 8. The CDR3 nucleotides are TGTGCCAGCAGTTTGGGGCGGGAGGGCCTACCAGATACGCAGTATTTT. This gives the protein CASSLGREGLPDTQYF.

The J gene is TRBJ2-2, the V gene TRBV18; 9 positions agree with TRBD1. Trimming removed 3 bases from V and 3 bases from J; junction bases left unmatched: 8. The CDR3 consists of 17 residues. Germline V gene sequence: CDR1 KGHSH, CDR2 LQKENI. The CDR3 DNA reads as TGTGCCAGCTCACCTTACCGGGACAGGGAATACACCGGGGAGCTGTTTTTT. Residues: CASSPYRDREYTGELFF.

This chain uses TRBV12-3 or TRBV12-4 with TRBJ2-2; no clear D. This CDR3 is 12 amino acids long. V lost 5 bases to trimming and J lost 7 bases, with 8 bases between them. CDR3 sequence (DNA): TGTGCCAGCAGTCCTCCTATCGGGGAGCTGTTTTTT. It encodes CASSPPIGELFF.

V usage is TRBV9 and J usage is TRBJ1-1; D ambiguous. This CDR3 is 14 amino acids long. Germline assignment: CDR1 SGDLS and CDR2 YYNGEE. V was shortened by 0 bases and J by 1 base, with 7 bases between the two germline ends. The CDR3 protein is CASSVALGNTEAFF. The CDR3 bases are TGTGCCAGCAGCGTAGCTCTCGGGAACACTGAAGCTTTCTTT. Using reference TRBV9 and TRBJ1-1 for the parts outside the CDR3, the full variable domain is DSGVTQTPKHLITATGQRVTLRCSPRSGDLSVYWYQQSLDQGLQFLIQYYNGEERAKGNILERFSAQQFPDLHSELNLSSLELGDSALYFCASSVALGNTEAFFGQGTRLTVV.

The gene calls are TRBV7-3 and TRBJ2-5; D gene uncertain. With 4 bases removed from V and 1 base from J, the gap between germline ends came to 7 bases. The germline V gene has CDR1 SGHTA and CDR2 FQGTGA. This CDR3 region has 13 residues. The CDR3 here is CASSSFIQETQYF. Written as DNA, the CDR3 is TGTGCCAGCAGCTCCTTTATCCAAGAGACCCAGTACTTC.

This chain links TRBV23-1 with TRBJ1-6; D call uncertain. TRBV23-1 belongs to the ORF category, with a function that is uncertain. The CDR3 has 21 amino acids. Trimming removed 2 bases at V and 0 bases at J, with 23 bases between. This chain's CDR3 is CASSQPRSGELSSSYNSPLHF. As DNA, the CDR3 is TGCGCCAGCAGTCAACCTAGGTCGGGAGAGCTCTCAAGCTCCTATAATTCACCCCTCCACTTT.

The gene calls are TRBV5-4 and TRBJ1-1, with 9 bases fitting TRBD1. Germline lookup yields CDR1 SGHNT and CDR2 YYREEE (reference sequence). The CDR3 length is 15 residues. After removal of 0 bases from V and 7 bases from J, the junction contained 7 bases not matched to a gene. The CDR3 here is CASSLGGQGKLEAFF. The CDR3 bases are TGTGCCAGCAGCTTGGGGGGACAGGGCAAACTTGAAGCTTTCTTT.

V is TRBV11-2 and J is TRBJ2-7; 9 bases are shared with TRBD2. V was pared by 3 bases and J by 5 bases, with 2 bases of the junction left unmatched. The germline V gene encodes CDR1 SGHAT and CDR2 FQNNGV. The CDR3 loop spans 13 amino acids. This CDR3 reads CASSFSGSHEQYF. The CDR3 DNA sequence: TGTGCCAGCAGCTTTAGCGGGAGCCACGAGCAGTACTTC.

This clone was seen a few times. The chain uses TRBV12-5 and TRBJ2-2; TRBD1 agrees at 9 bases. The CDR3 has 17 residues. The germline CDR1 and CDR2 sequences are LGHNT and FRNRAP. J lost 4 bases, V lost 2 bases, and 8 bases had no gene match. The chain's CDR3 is CASGLWIRTGATGELFF. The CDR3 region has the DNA TGTGCTAGTGGTTTGTGGATTAGGACAGGGGCCACCGGGGAGCTGTTTTTT.

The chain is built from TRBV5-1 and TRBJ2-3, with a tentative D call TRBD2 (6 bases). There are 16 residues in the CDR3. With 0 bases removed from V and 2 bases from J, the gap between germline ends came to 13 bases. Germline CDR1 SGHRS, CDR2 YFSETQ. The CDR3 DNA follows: TGCGCCAGCAGCTTGGATTTTGGGACTGTCACAGATACGCAGTATTTT. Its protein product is CASSLDFGTVTDTQYF.

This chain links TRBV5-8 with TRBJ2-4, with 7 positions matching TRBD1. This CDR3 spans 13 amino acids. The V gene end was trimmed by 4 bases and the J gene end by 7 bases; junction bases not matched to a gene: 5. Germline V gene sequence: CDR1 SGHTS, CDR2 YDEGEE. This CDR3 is CASSRDRANIQYF. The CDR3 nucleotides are TGTGCCAGCAGCCGAGACAGGGCCAACATTCAGTACTTC.

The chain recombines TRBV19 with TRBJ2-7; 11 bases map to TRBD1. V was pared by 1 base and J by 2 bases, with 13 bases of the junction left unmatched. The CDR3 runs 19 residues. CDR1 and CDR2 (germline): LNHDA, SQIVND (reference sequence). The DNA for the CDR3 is TGTGCCAGTAGTATAGGGATAAGCTCCGGGACAGGGGGTACCTACGAGCAGTACTTC. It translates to CASSIGISSGTGGTYEQYF.

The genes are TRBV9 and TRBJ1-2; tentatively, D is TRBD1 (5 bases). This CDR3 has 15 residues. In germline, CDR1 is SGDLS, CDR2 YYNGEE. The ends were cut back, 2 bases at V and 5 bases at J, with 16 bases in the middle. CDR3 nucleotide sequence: TGTGCCAGCAGCGTTCGTTCAGGACAAGATTATGGCTACACCTTC. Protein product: CASSVRSGQDYGYTF. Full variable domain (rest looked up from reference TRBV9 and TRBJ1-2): DSGVTQTPKHLITATGQRVTLRCSPRSGDLSVYWYQQSLDQGLQFLIQYYNGEERAKGNILERFSAQQFPDLHSELNLSSLELGDSALYFCASSVRSGQDYGYTFGSGTRLTVV.

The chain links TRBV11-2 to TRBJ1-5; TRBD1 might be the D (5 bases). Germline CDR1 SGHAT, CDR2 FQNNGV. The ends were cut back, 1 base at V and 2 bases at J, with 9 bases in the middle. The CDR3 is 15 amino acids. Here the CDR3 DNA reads TGTGCCAGCAGCTTAGCGGGGGAGCGCAATCAGCCCCAGCATTTT. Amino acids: CASSLAGERNQPQHF.

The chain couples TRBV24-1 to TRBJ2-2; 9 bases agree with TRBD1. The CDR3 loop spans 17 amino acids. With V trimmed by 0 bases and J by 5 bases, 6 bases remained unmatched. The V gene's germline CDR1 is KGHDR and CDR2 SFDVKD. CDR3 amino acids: CATSDLRGQGGTGELFF. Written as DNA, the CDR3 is TGTGCCACCAGTGATTTGAGGGGACAGGGAGGAACCGGGGAGCTGTTTTTT.

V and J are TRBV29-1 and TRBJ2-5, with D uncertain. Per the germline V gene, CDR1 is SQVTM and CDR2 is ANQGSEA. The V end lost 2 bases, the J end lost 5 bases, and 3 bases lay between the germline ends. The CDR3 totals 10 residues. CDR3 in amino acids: CSVEQETQYF. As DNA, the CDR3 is TGCAGCGTTGAACAGGAGACCCAGTACTTC.

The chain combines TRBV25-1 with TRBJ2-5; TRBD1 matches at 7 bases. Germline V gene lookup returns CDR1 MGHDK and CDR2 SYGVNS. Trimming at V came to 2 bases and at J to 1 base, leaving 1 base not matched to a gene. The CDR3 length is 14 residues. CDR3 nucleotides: TGTGCCAGCAGTGAACCAGGGGGCCAAGAGACCCAGTACTTC. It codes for CASSEPGGQETQYF.

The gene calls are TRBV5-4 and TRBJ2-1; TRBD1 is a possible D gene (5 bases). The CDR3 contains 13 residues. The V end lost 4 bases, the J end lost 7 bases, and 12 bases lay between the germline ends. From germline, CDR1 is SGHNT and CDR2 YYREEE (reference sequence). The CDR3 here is CASSQDSNNEQFF. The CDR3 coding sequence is TGTGCCAGCAGCCAAGACAGTAATAATGAGCAGTTCTTC. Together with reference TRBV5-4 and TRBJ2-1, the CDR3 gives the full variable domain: ETGVTQSPTHLIKTRGQQVTLRCSSQSGHNTVSWYQQALGQGPQFIFQYYREEENGRGNFPPRFSGLQFPNYSSELNVNALELDDSALYLCASSQDSNNEQFFGPGTRLTVL.

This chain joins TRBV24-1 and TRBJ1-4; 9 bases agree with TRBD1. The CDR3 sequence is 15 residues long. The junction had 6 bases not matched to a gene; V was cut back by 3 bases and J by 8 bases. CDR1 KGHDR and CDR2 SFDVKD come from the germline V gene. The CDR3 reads CATSDPGQGGEKLFF. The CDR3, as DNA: TGTGCCACCAGTGATCCGGGACAGGGAGGAGAAAAACTGTTTTTT.

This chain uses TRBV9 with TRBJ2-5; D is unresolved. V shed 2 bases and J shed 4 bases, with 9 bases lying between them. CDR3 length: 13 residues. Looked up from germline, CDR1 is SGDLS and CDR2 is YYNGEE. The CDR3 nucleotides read TGTGCCAGCAGCGTCAGGTTGGGAGAGACCCAGTACTTC. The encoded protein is CASSVRLGETQYF.

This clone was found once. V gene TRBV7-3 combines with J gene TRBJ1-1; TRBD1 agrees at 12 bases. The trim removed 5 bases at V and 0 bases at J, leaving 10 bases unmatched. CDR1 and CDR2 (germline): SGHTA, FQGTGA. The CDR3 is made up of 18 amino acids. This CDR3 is CASSPEDGTGGMNTEAFF. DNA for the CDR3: TGTGCCAGCAGCCCAGAGGACGGGACAGGGGGCATGAACACTGAAGCTTTCTTT. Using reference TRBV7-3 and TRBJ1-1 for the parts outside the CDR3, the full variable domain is GAGVSQTPSNKVTEKGKYVELRCDPISGHTALYWYRQSLGQGPEFLIYFQGTGAADDSGLPNDRFFAVRPEGSVSTLKIQRTERGDSAVYLCASSPEDGTGGMNTEAFFGQGTRLTVV.

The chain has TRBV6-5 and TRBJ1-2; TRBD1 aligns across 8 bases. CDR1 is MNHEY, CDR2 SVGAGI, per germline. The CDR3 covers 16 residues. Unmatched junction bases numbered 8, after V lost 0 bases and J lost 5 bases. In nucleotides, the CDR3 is TGTGCCAGCAGTTACTCACCTAGGACAGGGTGGTATGGCTACACCTTC. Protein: CASSYSPRTGWYGYTF.

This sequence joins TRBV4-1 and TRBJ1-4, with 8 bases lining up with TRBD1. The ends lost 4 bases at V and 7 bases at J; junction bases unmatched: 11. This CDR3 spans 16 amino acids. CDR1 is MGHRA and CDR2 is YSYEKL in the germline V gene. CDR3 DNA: TGCGCCAGCAGCCGGGCAGGGGGCTCCCGGAGTGAAAAACTGTTTTTT. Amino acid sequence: CASSRAGGSRSEKLFF.

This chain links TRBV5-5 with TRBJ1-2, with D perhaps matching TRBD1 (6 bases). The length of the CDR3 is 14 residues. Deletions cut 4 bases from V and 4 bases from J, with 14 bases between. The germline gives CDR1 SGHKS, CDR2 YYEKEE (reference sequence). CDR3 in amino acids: CASSRDTGIYGYTF. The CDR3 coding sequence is TGTGCCAGCAGCCGGGACACCGGAATCTATGGCTACACCTTC.

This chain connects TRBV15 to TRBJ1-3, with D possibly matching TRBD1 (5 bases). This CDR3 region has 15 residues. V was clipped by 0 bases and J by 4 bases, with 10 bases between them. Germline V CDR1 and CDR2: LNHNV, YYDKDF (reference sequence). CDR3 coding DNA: TGTGCCACCAGCAGAGATCGGGGGACCGGAAACACCATATATTTT. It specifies CATSRDRGTGNTIYF.

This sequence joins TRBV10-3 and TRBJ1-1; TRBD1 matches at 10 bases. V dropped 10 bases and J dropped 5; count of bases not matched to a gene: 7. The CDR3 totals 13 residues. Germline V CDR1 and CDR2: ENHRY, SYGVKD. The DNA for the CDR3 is TGTGCCACCATCCCGGACAGGGGGACTGAAGCTTTCTTT. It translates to CATIPDRGTEAFF.

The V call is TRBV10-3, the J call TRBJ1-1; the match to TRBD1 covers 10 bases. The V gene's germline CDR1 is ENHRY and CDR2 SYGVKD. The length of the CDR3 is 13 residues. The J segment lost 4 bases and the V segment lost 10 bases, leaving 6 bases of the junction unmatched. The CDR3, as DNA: TGTGCCAACCGCCGGGACAGGGGCACTGAAGCTTTCTTT. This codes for CANRRDRGTEAFF.

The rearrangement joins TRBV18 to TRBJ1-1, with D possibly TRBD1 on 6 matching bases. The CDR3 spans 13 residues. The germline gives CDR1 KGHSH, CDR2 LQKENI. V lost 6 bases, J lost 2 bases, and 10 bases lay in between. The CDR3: CASSQQGNTEAFF. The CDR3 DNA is TGTGCCAGCTCTCAACAGGGAAACACTGAAGCTTTCTTT.

This CDR3 is CASSKFGPYEQYF. The CDR3 DNA reads TGTGCCAGCAGCAAATTTGGCCCCTACGAGCAGTACTTC. The V gene is TRBV21-1, the J gene TRBJ2-7; TRBD1 is taken as the D call from the table, unchecked against the DNA. TRBV21-1 is deemed a pseudogene. The CDR3 is 13 residues long.